Listed below are T cell receptor beta chains from one sample, sequenced in a study of CD8+CD57+ T cells in acquired aplastic anemia. TCRdb redid the calling of the reads with MiXCR, one entry per CDR3 protein. The sample includes around 180,000 distinct CDR3 sequences, about 64% of them seen just once. The sequencing sample was made of sorted CD4+, CD8+, or CD8+CD57+ T cells (not recorded which) from PBMCs. The receptors derive from a human donor with severe aplastic anemia or a healthy control (not recorded which). The CDR3 runs from the conserved cysteine through the conserved F or W. A D gene is named only where the DNA matches it firmly. Size is stated for part of the rows, as once, few or many counts, or as a class when the clone is expanded.

D gene: -; J gene: TRBJ2-1; clone size: many; V gene: TRBV13; CDR3 protein: CASSLTGTLIYNEQFF; CDR3 DNA: TGTGCCAGCAGCTTGACGGGGACCCTAATATACAATGAGCAGTTCTTC
D gene: -; J gene: TRBJ2-7; clone size: -; V gene: TRBV24-1; CDR3 protein: CATSRFGVTYEQYF; CDR3 DNA: TGTGCCACCAGTCGGTTCGGGGTTACCTACGAGCAGTACTTC
D gene: -; J gene: TRBJ1-1; clone size: few; V gene: TRBV2; CDR3 protein: CATMDTTHTEAFF; CDR3 DNA: TGTGCCACGATGGACACCACACACACTGAAGCTTTCTTT
D gene: -; J gene: TRBJ1-1; clone size: -; V gene: TRBV7-9; CDR3 protein: CASSLLVGGAQEAEAFF; CDR3 DNA: TGTGCCAGCAGCTTATTGGTTGGTGGGGCCCAGGAGGCTGAAGCTTTCTTT
D gene: -; J gene: TRBJ2-7; clone size: -; V gene: TRBV5-1; CDR3 protein: CASTGGEFSYEQYF; CDR3 DNA: TGCGCCAGCACCGGGGGAGAATTCTCCTACGAGCAGTACTTC
D gene: -; J gene: TRBJ1-2; clone size: -; V gene: TRBV7-9; CDR3 protein: CASSHRGGEAHLNYGYTF; CDR3 DNA: TGTGCTAGCAGCCATAGAGGGGGGGAAGCTCACCTTAACTATGGCTACACCTTC
D gene: TRBD2; J gene: TRBJ2-7; clone size: many; V gene: TRBV20-1; CDR3 protein: CSVRTSGGIYLYEQYF; CDR3 DNA: TGCAGTGTCCGGACTAGCGGGGGTATCTATCTGTACGAGCAGTACTTC
D gene: -; J gene: TRBJ2-5; clone size: -; V gene: TRBV9; CDR3 protein: CASSVGAADQETQYF; CDR3 DNA: TGTGCCAGCAGCGTAGGGGCAGCGGACCAAGAGACCCAGTACTTC
D gene: -; J gene: TRBJ1-1; clone size: few; V gene: TRBV12-3/TRBV12-4; CDR3 protein: CASSPQGITEAFF; CDR3 DNA: TGTGCCAGCAGTCCCCAGGGAATCACTGAAGCTTTCTTT
D gene: -; J gene: TRBJ2-7; clone size: -; V gene: TRBV7-9; CDR3 protein: CASSLDISSSYEQYF; CDR3 DNA: TGTGCCAGCAGCTTGGACATCTCGAGCTCCTACGAGCAGTACTTC
D gene: TRBD2; J gene: TRBJ2-7; clone size: few; V gene: TRBV20-1; CDR3 protein: CSARGGTSVYEQYF; CDR3 DNA: TGCAGTGCTAGGGGAGGGACTAGCGTTTACGAGCAGTACTTC
D gene: TRBD1; J gene: TRBJ1-4; clone size: -; V gene: TRBV19; CDR3 protein: CASSPRTGVSEKLFF; CDR3 DNA: TGTGCCAGTAGTCCCCGGACAGGGGTCAGTGAAAAACTGTTTTTT
D gene: TRBD1; J gene: TRBJ1-1; clone size: once; V gene: TRBV2; CDR3 protein: CASRLGQGAEAFF; CDR3 DNA: TGTGCCAGCAGACTAGGACAGGGGGCTGAAGCTTTCTTT
D gene: -; J gene: TRBJ1-1; clone size: few; V gene: TRBV4-3; CDR3 protein: CASSQYLNTEAFF; CDR3 DNA: TGCGCCAGCAGCCAATATCTGAACACTGAAGCTTTCTTT
D gene: -; J gene: TRBJ1-1; clone size: once; V gene: TRBV24-1; CDR3 protein: CATENPTRSEAFF; CDR3 DNA: TGTGCCACCGAGAACCCCACAAGGTCAGAAGCTTTCTTT
D gene: -; J gene: TRBJ1-6; clone size: many; V gene: TRBV6-4; CDR3 protein: CASSDDIGLASPLHF; CDR3 DNA: TGTGCCAGCAGTGACGATATAGGGCTCGCGTCACCCCTCCACTTT
D gene: -; J gene: TRBJ1-1; clone size: many; V gene: TRBV9; CDR3 protein: CASSVAEGLGEAFF; CDR3 DNA: TGTGCCAGCAGCGTAGCTGAGGGCTTGGGTGAAGCTTTCTTT
D gene: TRBD1; J gene: TRBJ2-2; clone size: many; V gene: TRBV13; CDR3 protein: CASSFRDRSPLGTGELFF; CDR3 DNA: TGTGCCAGCAGCTTCCGGGACAGATCACCCTTGGGCACCGGGGAGCTGTTTTTT
D gene: TRBD2; J gene: TRBJ2-1; clone size: -; V gene: TRBV7-3; CDR3 protein: CASSSGTSFNEQFF; CDR3 DNA: TGTGCCAGCAGCTCGGGGACTAGTTTCAATGAGCAGTTCTTC
D gene: TRBD1; J gene: TRBJ2-7; clone size: -; V gene: TRBV25-1; CDR3 protein: CASSPLMGRGLYEQYF; CDR3 DNA: TGTGCCAGCAGTCCCTTAATGGGCAGGGGGCTATACGAGCAGTACTTC
D gene: -; J gene: TRBJ1-6; clone size: -; V gene: TRBV20-1; CDR3 protein: CSASPGLTGSSPLHF; CDR3 DNA: TGCAGTGCTAGCCCAGGGTTAACGGGTAGTTCACCCCTCCACTTT
D gene: -; J gene: TRBJ2-7; clone size: few; V gene: TRBV4-3; CDR3 protein: CASSQERWGEPSYEQYF; CDR3 DNA: TGCGCCAGCAGCCAAGAGAGATGGGGGGAGCCCTCCTACGAGCAGTACTTC